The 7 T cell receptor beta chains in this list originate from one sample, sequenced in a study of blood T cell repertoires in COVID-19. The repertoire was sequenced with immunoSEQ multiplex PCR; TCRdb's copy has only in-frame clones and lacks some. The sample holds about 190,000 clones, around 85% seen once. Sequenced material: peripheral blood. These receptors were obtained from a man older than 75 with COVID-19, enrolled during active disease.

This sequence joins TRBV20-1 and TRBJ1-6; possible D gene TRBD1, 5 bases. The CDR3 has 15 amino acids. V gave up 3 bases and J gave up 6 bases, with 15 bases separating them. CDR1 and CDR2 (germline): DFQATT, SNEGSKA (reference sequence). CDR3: CSASLLTDPNSPLHF. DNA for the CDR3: TGCAGTGCTAGTCTTTTGACAGATCCTAATTCACCCCTCCACTTT.

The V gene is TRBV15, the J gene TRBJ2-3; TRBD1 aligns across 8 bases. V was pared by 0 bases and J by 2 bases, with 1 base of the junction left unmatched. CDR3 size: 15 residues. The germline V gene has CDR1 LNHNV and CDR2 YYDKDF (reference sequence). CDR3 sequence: CATSRDQGATDTQYF. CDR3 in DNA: TGTGCCACCAGCAGAGATCAGGGGGCCACAGATACGCAGTATTTT.

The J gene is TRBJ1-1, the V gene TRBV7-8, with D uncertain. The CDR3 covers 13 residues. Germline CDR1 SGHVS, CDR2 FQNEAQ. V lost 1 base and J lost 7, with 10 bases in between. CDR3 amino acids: CASSLDGRIEAFF. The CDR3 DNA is TGTGCCAGCAGCTTAGACGGCAGGATTGAAGCTTTCTTT.

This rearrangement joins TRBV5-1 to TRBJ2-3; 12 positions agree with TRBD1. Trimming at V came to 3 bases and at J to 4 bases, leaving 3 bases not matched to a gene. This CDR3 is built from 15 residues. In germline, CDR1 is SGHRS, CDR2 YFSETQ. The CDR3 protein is CASSSGTGGADTQYF. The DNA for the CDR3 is TGCGCCAGCAGCTCCGGGACAGGGGGCGCAGATACGCAGTATTTT.

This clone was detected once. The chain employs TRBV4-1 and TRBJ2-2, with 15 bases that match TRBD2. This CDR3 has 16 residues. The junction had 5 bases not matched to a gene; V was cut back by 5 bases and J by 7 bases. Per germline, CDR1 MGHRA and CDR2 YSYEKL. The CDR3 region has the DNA TGCGCCAGCAGCTTCGGGACTAGCGGGGGGAACGGGGAGCTGTTTTTT. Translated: CASSFGTSGGNGELFF.

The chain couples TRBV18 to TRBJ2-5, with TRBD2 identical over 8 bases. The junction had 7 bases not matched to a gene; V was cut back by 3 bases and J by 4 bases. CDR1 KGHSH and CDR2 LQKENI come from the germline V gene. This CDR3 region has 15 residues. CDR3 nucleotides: TGTGCCAGCTCACCCGTACGGGGGGGCCGAGAGACCCAGTACTTC. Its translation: CASSPVRGGRETQYF.

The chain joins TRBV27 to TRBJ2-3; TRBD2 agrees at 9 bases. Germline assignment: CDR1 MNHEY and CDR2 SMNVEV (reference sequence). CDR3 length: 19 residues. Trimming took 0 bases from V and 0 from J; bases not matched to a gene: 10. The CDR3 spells CASSLSPLAGPTSTDTQYF. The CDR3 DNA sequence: TGTGCCAGCAGTTTATCCCCTCTAGCGGGACCAACTAGCACAGATACGCAGTATTTT.